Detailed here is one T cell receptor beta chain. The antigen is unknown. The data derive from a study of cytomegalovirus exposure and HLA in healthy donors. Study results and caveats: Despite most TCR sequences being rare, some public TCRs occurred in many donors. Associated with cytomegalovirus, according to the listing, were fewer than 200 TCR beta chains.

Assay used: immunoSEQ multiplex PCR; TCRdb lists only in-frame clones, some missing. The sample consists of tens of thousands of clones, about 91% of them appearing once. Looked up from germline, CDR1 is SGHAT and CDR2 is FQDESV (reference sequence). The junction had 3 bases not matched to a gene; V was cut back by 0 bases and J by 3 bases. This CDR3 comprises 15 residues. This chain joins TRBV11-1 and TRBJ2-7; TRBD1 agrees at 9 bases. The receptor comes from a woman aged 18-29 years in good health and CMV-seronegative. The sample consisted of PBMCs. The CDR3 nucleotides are TGTGCCAGCAGCTTAGCACAGGGGGCTTACTACGAGCAGTACTTC. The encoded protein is CASSLAQGAYYEQYF.